This section outlines one T cell receptor (beta chain) sequence together with its context. The authors' processing: Reference gene primer amplification gave nucleated cell count estimates. The method was immunoSEQ multiplex PCR; TCRdb's version includes in-frame clones alone and lacks a portion of them. V and J calls and clone size come straight from that table; D and trimming were deduced from the DNA. The sample shows over 55,000 clones, over 70% of them seen only once. The data originate from a study of blood T cell repertoires in COVID-19. Study details: COVID-19 samples from acute and convalescent phases originated in the United States, Italy and Spain. In each case, the material was cDNA or gDNA derived from T cells, B-cell-depleted T cells, or PBMCs.

The sequence came from a man over 45 with active COVID-19. The sequencing input was peripheral blood.

The CDR3, as DNA: TGTGCCAGCAGCTTAGTCCCCGGGACTAGCGGCACCTTAATGTATGAGCAGTTCTTC. Protein sequence: CASSLVPGTSGTLMYEQFF. This rearrangement joins TRBV7-6 to TRBJ2-1; 11 bases line up with TRBD2. The CDR3 has 19 residues. Germline V gene lookup returns CDR1 SGHVS and CDR2 FNYEAQ. Trimming cost V 1 base and J 8 bases; bases outside gene matches: 16.